These 25 T cell receptor beta chains came from one sample sequenced in a study of T cells expressing NK-cell markers. TCRdb reprocessed the 5' RACE reads, keeping one entry per CDR3 protein, no DNA. The listing contains some 390,000 distinct CDR3 sequences. Sequencing was done on a sample of blood T cells: a sorted CD56 or NKG2C T cell subset, CD4+ or CD8+ T cells, or bulk PBMC T cells (not recorded which). The receptors shown here come from a woman in her 50s in good health.

The genes are TRBV12-3 or TRBV12-4 and TRBJ2-7; TCRdb calls TRBD1, which cannot be checked without DNA. This CDR3 is built from 12 residues. CDR3 loop: CASSRTGGEQYF.

V is TRBV7-6 and J is TRBJ1-1. This CDR3 spans 13 amino acids. Germline CDR1 SGHVS, CDR2 FNYEAQ. The CDR3 spells CASSRLVNTEAFF.

The V gene is TRBV18, the J gene TRBJ2-3; TCRdb names TRBD2, which stays unverified in the absence of DNA. The CDR3 totals 19 residues. Germline CDR1 and CDR2: KGHSH and LQKENI. The CDR3 sequence is CASSPPSLAGVSGTDTQYF.

V gene TRBV21-1 combines with J gene TRBJ1-5; no DNA is available, so the TRBD1 call from TCRdb remains unchecked. TRBV21-1 is a pseudogene locus. This CDR3 spans 16 amino acids. The chain's CDR3 is CASSPETDRGYQPQHF.

The CDR3 sequence is CASSQDGAATDTQYF. The chain links TRBV4-2 to TRBJ2-3; the TCRdb D gene call, TRBD1, has no DNA to confirm it. CDR3 size: 15 residues. Germline-derived CDR1 and CDR2 are LGHNA and YNFKEQ.

The V gene is TRBV6-6, the J gene TRBJ2-7; the D call from TCRdb, TRBD1, cannot be confirmed without DNA. The germline CDR1 and CDR2 sequences are MNHNY and SVGAGI (reference sequence). The CDR3 extends over 14 amino acids. CDR3: CASSYGPGSVEQYF.

The rearrangement joins TRBV5-1 to TRBJ2-1; lacking DNA, the TRBD1 call made by TCRdb goes unchecked. The CDR3 totals 15 residues. Germline CDR1 and CDR2: SGHRS and YFSETQ. The chain's CDR3 is CASSSGGLSYNEQFF.

The chain is built from TRBV15 and TRBJ2-7. The CDR3 length is 13 residues. Germline CDR1 reads LNHNV; CDR2 reads YYDKDF (reference sequence). The CDR3 sequence is CATSRVVAHEQYF.

The gene calls are TRBV3-1 and TRBJ2-1; with no DNA, the TCRdb D assignment of TRBD2 cannot be verified. There are 15 residues in the CDR3. Germline V lookup: CDR1 LGHDT, CDR2 YNNKEL (reference sequence). Here the CDR3 reads CASSQAGAVIDEQFF.

The rearrangement uses TRBV5-1 and TRBJ2-2; TCRdb names TRBD1, which stays unverified in the absence of DNA. This CDR3 comprises 15 residues. Germline V gives CDR1 SGHRS, CDR2 YFSETQ. This CDR3 reads CASSPGTRNTGELFF.

The chain uses TRBV11-2 and TRBJ2-7; TCRdb's D gene call, TRBD2, goes unchecked for lack of DNA. The CDR3 covers 15 residues. The germline V gene has CDR1 SGHAT and CDR2 FQNNGV. This chain's CDR3 is CASSSPRLTPYEQYF.

This chain links TRBV28 with TRBJ2-4. The CDR3 sequence is 14 residues long. Germline V gene sequence: CDR1 MDHEN, CDR2 SYDVKM. The CDR3 is CASRSTVAKNIQYF.

The chain combines TRBV25-1 with TRBJ1-2; TCRdb designates TRBD1, a call that cannot be tested without DNA. The CDR3 runs to 13 residues. Germline loops: CDR1 MGHDK, CDR2 SYGVNS. The CDR3 spells CATSWGRGYGYTF.

V usage is TRBV15 and J usage is TRBJ2-7; the D call of TRBD2 rests on TCRdb alone, since no DNA is present to check it. Germline V gives CDR1 LNHNV, CDR2 YYDKDF (reference sequence). This CDR3 is built from 14 residues. The CDR3 is CATSRDRSGREQYF.

This chain uses TRBV21-1 with TRBJ1-1. TRBV21-1 is termed a pseudogene. The length of the CDR3 is 17 residues. CDR3 amino acids: CASSKGGTTIRNTEAFF.

This chain links TRBV27 with TRBJ2-1. CDR1 is MNHEY and CDR2 is SMNVEV in the germline V gene (reference sequence). CDR3 length equals 16 residues. CDR3 in amino acids: CASSKTPLLSYNEQFF.

This chain joins TRBV12-3 or TRBV12-4 and TRBJ2-5; TCRdb returns TRBD2, unconfirmable since there is no DNA. This CDR3 has 13 residues. This chain's CDR3 is CASRTSGRETQYF.

The chain recombines TRBV12-3 or TRBV12-4 with TRBJ2-3; TCRdb's D call of TRBD1 is untestable without DNA. This CDR3 has 14 residues. CDR3 region: CASSLVGGVDTQYF.

Here the CDR3 reads CASSLGGGAVNTGELFF. The chain is built from TRBV7-6 and TRBJ2-2; TCRdb reports TRBD1, a call that lacks DNA to check it against. CDR3 size: 17 residues. Looked up from germline, CDR1 is SGHVS and CDR2 is FNYEAQ.

The rearrangement joins TRBV4-1 to TRBJ2-1. CDR3 length equals 15 residues. Germline V gives CDR1 MGHRA, CDR2 YSYEKL. This CDR3 reads CASSQGIVNYNEQFF.

The rearrangement links TRBV5-6 to TRBJ2-3; there is no DNA to check the TCRdb D call of TRBD1. The CDR3 totals 16 residues. Germline CDR1 reads SGHDT; CDR2 reads YYEEEE. The CDR3 region is CASSLDLAGPTDTQYF.

This chain links TRBV10-3 with TRBJ2-1; without DNA, the TCRdb call of TRBD1 cannot be checked. Germline loops: CDR1 ENHRY, CDR2 SYGVKD. This CDR3 has 13 amino acids. This chain's CDR3 is CAISEGPGDEQFF.

The rearrangement links TRBV4-1 to TRBJ2-1. The CDR3 consists of 17 residues. CDR1 is MGHRA, CDR2 YSYEKL, per germline. The CDR3 sequence: CASSQDRGGKPYNEQFF.

The genes are TRBV7-6 and TRBJ2-1; TCRdb gives TRBD2 as the D gene, but with no DNA this cannot be confirmed. There are 16 residues in the CDR3. Germline values: CDR1 SGHVS, CDR2 FNYEAQ. The chain's CDR3 is CASSPTHLPGGNEQFF.

The V call is TRBV19, the J call TRBJ1-1. The CDR3 loop spans 11 amino acids. Per the germline V gene, CDR1 is LNHDA and CDR2 is SQIVND (reference sequence). The CDR3 loop is CASSAVTEAFF.